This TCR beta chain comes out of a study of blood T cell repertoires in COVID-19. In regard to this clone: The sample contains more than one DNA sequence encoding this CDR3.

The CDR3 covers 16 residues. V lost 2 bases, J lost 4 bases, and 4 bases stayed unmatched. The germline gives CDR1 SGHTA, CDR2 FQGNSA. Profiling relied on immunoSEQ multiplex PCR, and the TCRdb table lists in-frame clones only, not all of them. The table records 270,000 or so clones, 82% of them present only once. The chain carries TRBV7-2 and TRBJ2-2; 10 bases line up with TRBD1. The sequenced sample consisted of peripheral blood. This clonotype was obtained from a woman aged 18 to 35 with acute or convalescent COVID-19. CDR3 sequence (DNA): TGTGCCAGCAGCTTAAGACAGGGGGCGGGCACCGGGGAGCTGTTTTTT. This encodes CASSLRQGAGTGELFF. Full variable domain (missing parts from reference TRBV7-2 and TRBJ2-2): GAGVSQSPSNKVTEKGKDVELRCDPISGHTALYWYRQSLGQGLEFLIYFQGNSAPDKSGLPSDRFSAERTGGSVSTLTIQRTQQEDSAVYLCASSLRQGAGTGELFFGEGSRLTVL.